This T cell receptor (beta chain) emerged from a study of cytomegalovirus exposure and HLA in healthy donors. Regarding the study as a whole: The study designated over 150 TCR beta chains cytomegalovirus-associated. Presence/absence analyses treated sequencing depth as roughly uniform across donors. Later, an analysis showed that TCR beta chains associated with HLA were more clonally expanded than others that were equally common. In a later analysis, V- and J-gene trimming of beta chains associated with a DCLRE1C missense variant, replicated independently.

Trimming shortened V by 3 bases and J by 0 bases, and 9 bases separated the two germline ends. The CDR3 runs to 15 residues. The germline V gene has CDR1 SGHTA and CDR2 FQGNSA. On this clone itself: Antigen unknown.

60 Vbeta and 13 Jbeta primers were used in PCR. Clones were sequenced by immunoSEQ multiplex PCR, and TCRdb holds only the in-frame ones, with some missing. The table lists about 120,000 clones, around 81% of them singletons. The source is a woman aged 30 to 39 in good health and CMV-seronegative. The genes are TRBV7-2 and TRBJ1-5, with no clear D. The sequenced sample was PBMCs. The CDR3 is CASSFIEDSNQPQHF. The CDR3 DNA is TGTGCCAGCAGCTTTATAGAGGATAGCAATCAGCCCCAGCATTTT. The full variable domain, with the rest looked up from reference TRBV7-2 and TRBJ1-5, is GAGVSQSPSNKVTEKGKDVELRCDPISGHTALYWYRQSLGQGLEFLIYFQGNSAPDKSGLPSDRFSAERTGGSVSTLTIQRTQQEDSAVYLCASSFIEDSNQPQHFGDGTRLSIL.